The 9 T cell receptor beta chains listed next were all sequenced from one sample in a study of blood T cell repertoires in COVID-19. Repertoires were generated with immunoSEQ multiplex PCR, while TCRdb's copy carries only in-frame clones and drops some. The sample has a few hundred thousand clones, 80% to 85% seen once; the top ten hold 4.5% to 6%. Sequencing input: PBMCs or T cells enriched from blood (not recorded which). Source of these receptors: a man between 40 and 49 years old who had been exposed to COVID-19.

V gene TRBV6-1 combines with J gene TRBJ1-3, with 9 bases matching TRBD1. J was trimmed by 8 bases and V by 2 bases; bases with no gene match: 7. There are 15 residues in the CDR3. Germline values: CDR1 MNHNS, CDR2 SASEGT. CDR3 loop: CASSEIWDRVDTIYF. The CDR3 DNA reads TGTGCCAGCAGTGAAATTTGGGACAGGGTTGACACCATATATTTT.

This chain uses TRBV27 with TRBJ2-3; D perhaps matches TRBD2 (5 bases). The CDR3 sequence is 13 residues long. Trimming cost V 5 bases and J 3 bases, with 9 bases left between them. Per germline, CDR1 MNHEY and CDR2 SMNVEV (reference sequence). CDR3 DNA: TGTGCCAGCAGTAAAGCGGAAACAGATACGCAGTATTTT. Its translation: CASSKAETDTQYF.

The rearrangement joins TRBV4-1 to TRBJ2-7, with TRBD1 matching 10 bases. With V trimmed by 5 bases and J by 2 bases, 6 bases remained unmatched. CDR3 length equals 15 residues. The germline gives CDR1 MGHRA, CDR2 YSYEKL. Here the CDR3 DNA reads TGCGCCAGCAGCAATCCGGGACAGGGGACCTACGAGCAGTACTTC. Its protein is CASSNPGQGTYEQYF.

On this clone: The sample holds other DNA sequences that translate to the same CDR3. The V gene is TRBV5-1, the J gene TRBJ2-3, with D perhaps TRBD1 (6 bases). The CDR3 is 14 residues long. Germline values: CDR1 SGHRS, CDR2 YFSETQ. V gave up 2 bases and J gave up 0 bases, with 7 bases separating them. The CDR3 protein is CASSLGQSTDTQYF. In nucleotides, the CDR3 is TGCGCCAGCAGCTTAGGACAGAGCACAGATACGCAGTATTTT.

J is TRBJ2-7 and V is TRBV6-5; the match to TRBD1 covers 12 bases. The CDR3 runs 13 residues. CDR1 and CDR2 from the germline V gene are MNHEY and SVGAGI. The trim removed 6 bases at V and 6 bases at J, leaving 3 bases unmatched. The CDR3 spells CASSRDRGLEQYF. CDR3 nucleotide sequence: TGTGCCAGCAGCCGGGACAGGGGGCTCGAGCAGTACTTC.

V and J are TRBV6-4 and TRBJ2-1; the D gene is possibly TRBD2 (5 bases). Between the trimmed V and J ends, which lost 4 bases and 6 bases, there was a span of 22 bases. From germline, CDR1 is MRHNA and CDR2 SNTAGT. The CDR3 covers 17 residues. CDR3 loop: CASSAHPTRATGNEQFF. The DNA of the CDR3 is TGTGCCAGCAGTGCCCATCCCACGAGGGCGACGGGCAATGAGCAGTTCTTC.

The V gene is TRBV6-5, the J gene TRBJ2-5; TRBD2 might be the D (6 bases). Per the germline V gene, CDR1 is MNHEY and CDR2 is SVGAGI. The CDR3 totals 15 residues. V was trimmed by 5 bases and J by 5 bases, leaving 18 bases between them. This chain's CDR3 is CASSPLAPARETQYF. CDR3 sequence (DNA): TGTGCCAGCAGTCCGCTAGCGCCGGCCCGGGAGACCCAGTACTTC.

CDR3 coding DNA: TGTGCCACCAGTGGAGTAGCGGGAGGGCCGGATGAGCAGTTCTTC. As protein: CATSGVAGGPDEQFF. The chain combines TRBV24-1 with TRBJ2-1; 11 bases line up with TRBD2. V lost 5 bases to trimming and J lost 8 bases; unmatched junction nucleotides: 7. CDR3 length: 15 amino acids. The germline V gene has CDR1 KGHDR and CDR2 SFDVKD.

This chain connects TRBV5-8 to TRBJ2-7, with D hard to call. The V end lost 4 bases, the J end lost 2 bases, and 13 bases lay between the germline ends. In germline, CDR1 is SGHTS, CDR2 YDEGEE. The CDR3 extends over 14 amino acids. CDR3 sequence: CASSPDTPAYEQYF. CDR3 nucleotides: TGTGCCAGCAGCCCCGACACCCCGGCCTACGAGCAGTACTTC.